Sequencing of this T cell receptor (beta chain) was carried out in a study of breast tumors, draining lymph nodes, adjacent tissues. Via MiXCR, TCRdb re-called the multiplex PCR reads, giving one row per CDR3 protein. The sample consists of some 120,000 distinct CDR3 sequences, about 20% of them appearing once. Breast cancer patients provided tissue from their axillary draining lymph nodes. The CDR3 extends over 14 amino acids. The V and J ends lost 6 bases and 0 bases respectively, with 10 bases between them. The germline CDR1 and CDR2 sequences are SNHLY and FYNNEI. This clonotype was counted at least ten times.

The chain carries TRBV2 and TRBJ2-3, with D unclear. Sample: axillary lymph node tissue. The TCR sequence derives from a female donor with breast cancer. Some clones in this sample may be carry-over from other donors' samples. CDR3 in amino acids: CASRGIVSTDTQYF. DNA of the CDR3: TGTGCCAGCAGAGGTATAGTGAGCACAGATACGCAGTATTTT.